This is a list of T cell receptor beta chains from one sample in a study of T cell responses to AZD1222 COVID-19 vaccine. The table came from immunoSEQ multiplex PCR; TCRdb's copy has only in-frame clones and leaves some out. The sample lists around 140,000 clones, approximately 90% seen once, with roughly 3.3% in the top ten. The material was peripheral blood, obtained 28 days after the second AZD1222 dose. These receptors were obtained from an adult who received the AZD1222 COVID-19 vaccine. The CDR3 runs from the conserved cysteine through the conserved F or W. A D gene is named only where the DNA matches it firmly. Size tells how often a clone was seen (once, few, many) or the class of an expanded clone, and some rows leave it out.

v_gene	len	abundance	j_gene	d_gene	CDR3nt	CDR3aa
TRBV19	17	.	TRBJ1-1	.	TGTGCCAGTACCAGTCTGCTCCAATCGCCGGCCGACACTGAAGCTTTCTTT	CASTSLLQSPADTEAFF
TRBV30	13	.	TRBJ1-3	.	TGTGCCTGGGCTGGCAACTCTGGAAACACCATATATTTT	CAWAGNSGNTIYF
TRBV5-5	18	.	TRBJ2-2	.	TGTGCCAGCAGCTCCCAGACCATGAGGGAAGTAAGGACCGGGGAGCTGTTTTTT	CASSSQTMREVRTGELFF
TRBV10-3	13	.	TRBJ1-2	.	TGTGCCATCAGCAGCGACAGTCTCTATGGCTACACCTTC	CAISSDSLYGYTF
TRBV7-8	13	.	TRBJ1-6	.	TGTGCCAGCAGCTTACCGGGGGAGGACACCCTCCACTTT	CASSLPGEDTLHF
TRBV28	14	.	TRBJ2-4	.	TGTGCCAGCAGTTTACCCGGTTCGGGAAACATTCAGTACTTC	CASSLPGSGNIQYF
TRBV5-1	15	once	TRBJ1-2	.	TGCGCCAGCAGCCTCTACCCTACGGGGGTCGAGGGCTACACCTTC	CASSLYPTGVEGYTF
TRBV30	12	.	TRBJ1-2	.	TGTGCCTGGACCCGGGACGGTGATGGCTACACCTTC	CAWTRDGDGYTF
TRBV4-1	15	.	TRBJ2-1	TRBD2	TGCGCCACCTCCTCTTGGGGCGGGAGTTATAATGAGCAGTTCTTC	CATSSWGGSYNEQFF
TRBV11-2	16	.	TRBJ2-3	TRBD1	TGTGCCAGCAGGAAAATGACAGGGGGCGCGTCAGATACGCAGTATTTT	CASRKMTGGASDTQYF
TRBV7-2	10	.	TRBJ2-1	.	TGTGCCAGCTCTGGACTATCGCAGTTCTTC	CASSGLSQFF
TRBV27	15	.	TRBJ1-2	.	TGTGCCAGCAGTACTTCAGGGCGAACTAACTATGGCTACACCTTC	CASSTSGRTNYGYTF
TRBV9	15	.	TRBJ1-2	.	TGTGCCAGCAGCCCTTCTCTGGTACAGGGAGGGGGCTACACCTTC	CASSPSLVQGGGYTF
TRBV24-1	14	once	TRBJ1-1	.	TGTGCCACCAGTGATGCGGTCGGAGGTACTGAAGCTTTCTTT	CATSDAVGGTEAFF
TRBV18	17	.	TRBJ2-1	.	TGTGCCAGCTCACCCCCAGGGGGGGGAGTGGCCTACAATGAGCAGTTCTTC	CASSPPGGGVAYNEQFF
TRBV6-2/TRBV6-3	16	.	TRBJ2-7	.	TGTGCCAGCAGCTCGCTAGACAGGGGACTACCCTGGGAGCAGTACTTC	CASSSLDRGLPWEQYF
TRBV7-2	16	.	TRBJ2-1	TRBD2	TGTGCCAGCAGCTTACTAGGCGGGGGAACCTACAATGAGCAGTTCTTC	CASSLLGGGTYNEQFF
TRBV9	14	.	TRBJ1-1	.	TGTGCCAGCAGCGTAGGTGTTGGGAACACTGAAGCTTTCTTT	CASSVGVGNTEAFF
TRBV13	18	.	TRBJ2-1	TRBD2	TGTGCCAGCAGCCCCGACGGGACTAGCGGGAGGGAGTACAATGAGCAGTTCTTC	CASSPDGTSGREYNEQFF
TRBV5-4	13	.	TRBJ2-2	.	TGTGCCAGCAGCTTGTCAGGGGCCGGGGAGCTGTTTTTT	CASSLSGAGELFF
TRBV2	16	.	TRBJ1-3	.	TGTGCCAGCAGTGAAGCTCCTGGGATCTCTGGAAACACCATATATTTT	CASSEAPGISGNTIYF
TRBV27	15	.	TRBJ2-1	TRBD1	TGTGCCAGCAGCCGCTTTGGGACAGTAGACAATGAGCAGTTCTTC	CASSRFGTVDNEQFF
TRBV24-1	19	.	TRBJ1-5	TRBD1	TGTGCCACCAGTGATAGCGTCGCGGACAGGGAATATAGCAATCAGCCCCAGCATTTT	CATSDSVADREYSNQPQHF
TRBV28	15	.	TRBJ1-2	TRBD1	TGTGCCAGCAGTTCTACAGGGGTCGCAAGCTATGGCTACACCTTC	CASSSTGVASYGYTF
TRBV19	17	.	TRBJ1-5	TRBD1	TGTGCCAGTAGTTACCGGGACAGGGGAGCGGGCAATCAGCCCCAGCATTTT	CASSYRDRGAGNQPQHF
TRBV4-3	15	.	TRBJ2-7	TRBD2	TGCGCCAGCAGCCAAGAATCCGCGGGGGGCAACGAGCAGTACTTC	CASSQESAGGNEQYF
TRBV5-1	13	.	TRBJ2-1	.	TGCGCCAGCAGCTTGCCGACCGTCAATGAGCAGTTCTTC	CASSLPTVNEQFF
TRBV28	12	.	TRBJ2-1	.	TGTGCCAGCAGAAAGAGGTGGGATGAGCAGTTCTTC	CASRKRWDEQFF
TRBV5-6	15	.	TRBJ1-5	TRBD1	TGTGCCAGCAGCCTTACAGGGGATAGCAATCAGCCCCAGCATTTT	CASSLTGDSNQPQHF
TRBV28	16	.	TRBJ1-5	TRBD1	TGTGCCAGCATTTTCCGAGGACAGGGACGCAATCAGCCCCAGCATTTT	CASIFRGQGRNQPQHF
TRBV9	17	.	TRBJ2-3	.	TGTGCCAGCAGCGTATCGCCGGACACCACATTCACAGATACGCAGTATTTT	CASSVSPDTTFTDTQYF
TRBV9	14	.	TRBJ2-5	TRBD1	TGTGCCAGCAGCCCGGGACAGCTTCAAGAGACCCAGTACTTC	CASSPGQLQETQYF
TRBV19	13	.	TRBJ2-1	.	TGTGCCAGTCAAACACACCTTAACAATGAGCAGTTCTTC	CASQTHLNNEQFF
TRBV5-1	14	once	TRBJ2-7	.	TGCGCCAGCAGCTTCGGAGGGGGCTCCTACGAGCAGTACTTC	CASSFGGGSYEQYF
TRBV18	15	.	TRBJ2-1	TRBD1	TGTGCCAGCTCACCGGGGACAGGGGGGTACAATGAGCAGTTCTTC	CASSPGTGGYNEQFF
TRBV6-2/TRBV6-3	12	.	TRBJ1-2	.	TGTGCCAGCAGACCTTCTAACTATGGCTACACCTTC	CASRPSNYGYTF
TRBV7-7	19	.	TRBJ2-5	TRBD2	TGTGCCAGCAGCTTAGACCCCTTCGTTCTAGCGGGAGCCCGCGAGACCCAGTACTTC	CASSLDPFVLAGARETQYF
TRBV28	13	.	TRBJ1-2	TRBD1	TGTGCCAGCAGATCGGGACAGGCTTATGGCTACACCTTC	CASRSGQAYGYTF
TRBV7-8	15	once	TRBJ2-1	TRBD1	TGTGCCAGCAGCCCTTATCCGGGACAGGGGGCCGAGCAGTTCTTC	CASSPYPGQGAEQFF
TRBV9	15	.	TRBJ1-6	TRBD1	TGTGCCAGCAGCGTAGAGGACAGGGGATTTTCACCCCTCCACTTT	CASSVEDRGFSPLHF
TRBV6-5	14	.	TRBJ1-4	.	TGTGCCAGCAGTTCCCACGGGCCTAATGAAAAACTGTTTTTT	CASSSHGPNEKLFF
TRBV9	15	.	TRBJ2-7	TRBD1	TGTGCCAGCAGCGTAGCACCAGGGGGTTCCTACGAGCAGTACTTC	CASSVAPGGSYEQYF
TRBV24-1	16	.	TRBJ1-5	TRBD1	TGTGCCACCAGTGACACCGGGACAGGGGGCACCGTTCCCCAGCATTTT	CATSDTGTGGTVPQHF
TRBV5-1	14	.	TRBJ2-3	.	TGCGCCAGCAGCGAAGACAGAGGCACAGATACGCAGTATTTT	CASSEDRGTDTQYF
TRBV14	19	.	TRBJ1-1	TRBD1	TGTGCCAGCAGAACACCTAGAACAGGGAGGGGGCCCATGAACACTGAAGCTTTCTTT	CASRTPRTGRGPMNTEAFF
TRBV5-1	16	.	TRBJ2-3	.	TGCGCCAGCAGCTTCGGCCAGGGGATGGGCACAGATACGCAGTATTTT	CASSFGQGMGTDTQYF
TRBV6-5	14	.	TRBJ2-7	TRBD1	TGTGCCAGCAGTTACTCGGACAGGGACTACGAGCAGTACTTC	CASSYSDRDYEQYF
TRBV10-2	13	.	TRBJ1-5	TRBD1	TGCGCCAGCAGAGCGGACAGGGTCCAGCCCCAGCATTTT	CASRADRVQPQHF
TRBV10-3	15	.	TRBJ2-3	TRBD1	TGTGCCATCAGTGAGGGGGACAGGTTCACAGATACGCAGTATTTT	CAISEGDRFTDTQYF
TRBV2	14	.	TRBJ1-5	TRBD1	TGTGCCACCGCGGGGACGACAGGGGGTTCCCCCCAGCATTTT	CATAGTTGGSPQHF
TRBV6-5	13	.	TRBJ1-2	.	TGTGCCAGCAGTAGGCAGGCGACCTATGGCTACACCTTC	CASSRQATYGYTF
TRBV28	17	.	TRBJ1-5	.	TGTGCCAGCAGTTTGCAGTCCGGGGGCGTCTTGAATCAGCCCCAGCATTTT	CASSLQSGGVLNQPQHF
TRBV28	13	.	TRBJ2-7	.	TGTGCCAGCAGTTTAATGGTCAGGAACGAGCAGTACTTC	CASSLMVRNEQYF
TRBV5-3	14	.	TRBJ2-7	TRBD2	TGTGCCAGAAGCTCTCCTAGCGGGAATGGTGAGCAGTACTTC	CARSSPSGNGEQYF